These 12 T cell receptor beta chains came from one sample sequenced in a study of molecular identifiers for immune sequencing clone quantification. TCRdb fed the PCR reads into MiXCR, producing one record per CDR3 protein. The sample carries 300,000 to 350,000 distinct CDR3 sequences, around 21% recorded once. The sequencing sample was made of naive CD8+ T cells from blood, with Jurkat cell RNA spiked in. The subset is: FACS-sorted CD8+CD4-CCR7+CD45RA+ naive T cells. The receptors come from a human donor in good health. Some libraries in this study had Jurkat cell RNA spiked in.

In this sample, this clonotype turned up many times. V is TRBV5-4 and J is TRBJ2-7, with 7 bases matching TRBD1. Trimming at V came to 5 bases and at J to 1 base, leaving 3 bases not matched to a gene. From germline, CDR1 is SGHNT and CDR2 YYREEE (reference sequence). This CDR3 comprises 13 residues. The CDR3: CASRVDRSYEQYF. The CDR3 nucleotides read TGTGCCAGCAGAGTGGACAGGTCCTACGAGCAGTACTTC.

The V call is TRBV20-1, the J call TRBJ1-4; D ambiguous. CDR1 DFQATT and CDR2 SNEGSKA come from the germline V gene (reference sequence). The CDR3 has 14 amino acids. The V gene lost 6 bases and the J gene lost 5 bases, with 16 bases spanning the gap. The CDR3: CSAPSGDGNEKLFF. The CDR3 DNA reads as TGCAGTGCCCCCTCCGGAGACGGAAATGAAAAACTGTTTTTT.

This clonotype showed up many times. V usage is TRBV30 and J usage is TRBJ2-2; no firm D call. The CDR3 has 14 amino acids. CDR1 and CDR2 (germline): GTSNPN, SVGIG (reference sequence). V gave up 0 bases and J gave up 4 bases, with 9 bases separating them. This CDR3 reads CAWSVGLVTGELFF. In DNA, the CDR3 is TGTGCCTGGAGTGTAGGTCTGGTCACCGGGGAGCTGTTTTTT.

This clonotype was counted only a few times. The V and J genes are TRBV9 and TRBJ2-1; 9 positions agree with TRBD2. J gave up 2 bases and V 0 bases, and 0 bases lay outside the gene matches. This CDR3 is built from 15 residues. From germline, CDR1 is SGDLS and CDR2 YYNGEE. The CDR3 DNA sequence: TGTGCCAGCAGCGTAGGCGGGGGGGCCTACAATGAGCAGTTCTTC. It codes for CASSVGGGAYNEQFF.

This clonotype was detected ten times or more. J is TRBJ1-1 and V is TRBV12-3 or TRBV12-4; D gene ambiguous. The CDR3 has 13 residues. The V end lost 3 bases, the J end lost 1 base, and 6 bases lay between the germline ends. The CDR3 DNA reads as TGTGCCAGCAGTTTCATAGGGAACACTGAAGCTTTCTTT. It codes for CASSFIGNTEAFF.

On this clonotype: A much larger clone is a single base away; this may be a read error. J is TRBJ1-3 and V is TRBV29-1, with D maybe TRBD1 (6 bases). V was shortened by 3 bases and J by 2 bases, with 11 bases between the two germline ends. Germline loops: CDR1 SQVTM, CDR2 ANQGSEA. The CDR3 has 14 amino acids. Written as DNA, the CDR3 is TGCAGCGTTGACGTGTCAGGGGCTGGAAACACCATATATTTT. This translates into CSVDVSGAGNTIYF. Supplemented by reference TRBV29-1 and TRBJ1-3, the full variable domain reads SAVISQKPSRDICQRGTSLTIQCQVDSQVTMMFWYRQQPGQSLTLIATANQGSEATYESGFVIDKFPISRPNLTFSTLTVSNMSPEDSSIYLCSVDVSGAGNTIYFGEGSWLTVV.

A few counts support this clonotype. The chain couples TRBV9 to TRBJ2-3; D perhaps matches TRBD1 (6 bases). There are 14 residues in the CDR3. V was cut by 3 bases and J by 4 bases, with 12 bases left in between. From germline, CDR1 is SGDLS and CDR2 YYNGEE. The CDR3 DNA follows: TGTGCCAGCAGCGAGGGCAGGGGAGCAGATACGCAGTATTTT. It encodes CASSEGRGADTQYF. The full variable domain, its missing parts supplied by reference TRBV9 and TRBJ2-3, is DSGVTQTPKHLITATGQRVTLRCSPRSGDLSVYWYQQSLDQGLQFLIQYYNGEERAKGNILERFSAQQFPDLHSELNLSSLELGDSALYFCASSEGRGADTQYFGPGTRLTVL.

The chain combines TRBV27 with TRBJ1-5, with 7 bases matching TRBD1. Losses at the gene ends were 4 bases for V and 2 bases for J; bases not matched to a gene: 5. Germline values: CDR1 MNHEY, CDR2 SMNVEV (reference sequence). CDR3 size: 15 residues. CDR3 sequence reads: CASSSSTGGNQPQHF. The CDR3 DNA is TGTGCCAGCAGTTCGAGTACAGGGGGCAATCAGCCCCAGCATTTT.

On this clonotype: An end of the junction does not agree with germline; a read error may underlie this. The rearrangement links TRBV20-1 to TRBJ2-7; D possibly uses TRBD1 or TRBD2 (6 bases each). The CDR3 length is 15 residues. The germline CDR1 and CDR2 sequences are DFQATT and SNEGSKA (reference sequence). The CDR3 spells CTLTGLRESPYEQHF. The CDR3 DNA reads as TGCACCCTAACAGGGCTTCGGGAGTCCCCCTACGAGCAGCACTTC.

This clonotype was detected ten times or more. V is TRBV5-1 and J is TRBJ2-3; TRBD2 might be the D (6 bases). Deletions cut 1 base from V and 0 bases from J, with 24 bases between. The CDR3 spans 20 residues. CDR1 and CDR2 (germline): SGHRS, YFSETQ. The CDR3: CASSLTWAVTGETSTDTQYF. The CDR3 nucleotides read TGCGCCAGCAGCTTGACCTGGGCGGTAACGGGGGAGACTAGCACAGATACGCAGTATTTT.

Turning to this clonotype: A much larger clone sits a single nucleotide away, making a read error possible. The CDR3 end shows no conserved phenylalanine or tryptophan, and so a read error is likely. The chain combines TRBV7-2 with TRBJ1-1, with D perhaps matching TRBD1 (6 bases). The length of the CDR3 is 16 residues. The V end lost 7 bases, the J end lost 0 bases, and 18 bases lay between the germline ends. Germline V lookup: CDR1 SGHTA, CDR2 FQGNSA. This CDR3 reads CASTRSFRDMNTEAFS. CDR3 bases: TGTGCCAGCACCCGAAGCTTCAGGGACATGAACACTGAAGCTTTCTCT.

This clonotype has at least ten counts. The CDR3 DNA reads TGCGCCAGCAGCCAAGGCGACAGAGAACAAGAGACCCAGTACTTC. This gives the protein CASSQGDREQETQYF. The chain has TRBV4-3 and TRBJ2-5, with a possible D match to TRBD1 (5 bases). Germline assignment: CDR1 LGHNA and CDR2 YSLEER. Trimming cost V 1 base and J 2 bases, with 11 bases left between them. The CDR3 extends over 15 amino acids.